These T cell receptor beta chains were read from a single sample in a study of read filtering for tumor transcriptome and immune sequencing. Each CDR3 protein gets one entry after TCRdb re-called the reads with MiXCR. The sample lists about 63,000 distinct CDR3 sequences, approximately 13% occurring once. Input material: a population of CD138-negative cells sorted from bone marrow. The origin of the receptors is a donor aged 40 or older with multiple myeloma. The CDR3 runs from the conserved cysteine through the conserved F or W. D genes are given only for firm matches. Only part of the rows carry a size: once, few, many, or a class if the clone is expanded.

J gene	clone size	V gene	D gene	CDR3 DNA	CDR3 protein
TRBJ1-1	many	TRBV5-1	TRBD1	TGCGCCAGCGGGCTGGGCGGGACAGGCATAAAAGCTTTCTTT	CASGLGGTGIKAFF
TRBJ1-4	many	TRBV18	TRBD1	TGTGCCAGCTCACCCGGACAGGGGCTCCTTAATGAAAAACTGTTTTTT	CASSPGQGLLNEKLFF
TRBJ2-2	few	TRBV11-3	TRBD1	TGTGCCAGCAGCCACCTGCAGGGGGACGCCGGGGAGCTGTTTTTT	CASSHLQGDAGELFF
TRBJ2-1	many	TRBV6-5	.	TGTGCCAGCACCCCACCCTCTGGCCCGAGCGATGAGCAGTTCTTC	CASTPPSGPSDEQFF
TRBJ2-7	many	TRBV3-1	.	TGTGCCAGCAGCCAACGATTATACGAGCAGTACTTC	CASSQRLYEQYF
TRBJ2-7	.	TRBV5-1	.	TGCGCCAGCAGCTCCGCTCCGACAGCGTACGGATCCTACGAGCAGTACTTC	CASSSAPTAYGSYEQYF
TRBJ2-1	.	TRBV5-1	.	TGCGCCAGCAGCTTGGCCTCTAATAATGAGCAGTTCTTC	CASSLASNNEQFF
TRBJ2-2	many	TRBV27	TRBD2	TGTGCCAGCAGTTTAGCGGGAGCGAACACCGGGGAGCTGTTTTTT	CASSLAGANTGELFF
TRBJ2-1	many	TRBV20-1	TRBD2	TGCAGTGCGAGCGGGAGTGGCTATGAGCAGTTCTTC	CSASGSGYEQFF
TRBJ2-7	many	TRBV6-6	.	TGTGCCAGCAGTTACTTGGGAGACTACGAGCAGTACTTC	CASSYLGDYEQYF
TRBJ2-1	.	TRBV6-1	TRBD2	TGTGCCAGCAGTGGGCTAGCGGGAGGCGAGCAGTTCTTC	CASSGLAGGEQFF
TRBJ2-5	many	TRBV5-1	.	TGCGCCAGCAGCTTGGATCCACAGGGGGGGCTGGTAGAGACCCAGTACTTC	CASSLDPQGGLVETQYF
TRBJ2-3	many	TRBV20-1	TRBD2	TGCAGTGCTATAATAGCGGGAGGGCCGGGTCCCACAGATACGCAGTATTTT	CSAIIAGGPGPTDTQYF
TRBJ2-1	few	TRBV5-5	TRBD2	TGTGCCAGCAGCTCCTGGACTAGCGACAATGAGCAGTTCTTC	CASSSWTSDNEQFF
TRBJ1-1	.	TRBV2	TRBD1	TGTGCCAGCAGTGTTACAGGGGAGGTTACTGAAGCTTTCTTT	CASSVTGEVTEAFF
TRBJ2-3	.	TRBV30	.	TGTGCCTGGAGCTTAGCGGTAGGCACAGATACGCAGTATTTT	CAWSLAVGTDTQYF
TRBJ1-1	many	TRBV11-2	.	TGTGCCAGCAGCTTAGCGCAGCGAAACACTGAAGCTTTCTTT	CASSLAQRNTEAFF
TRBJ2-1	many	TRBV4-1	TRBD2	TGCGCCAGCAGCCAAGATTGGGTAGCGGGAGACGATGAGCAGTTCTTC	CASSQDWVAGDDEQFF
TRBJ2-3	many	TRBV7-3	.	TGTGCCAGCAGCTTAGTTTCGAGGGAATGGGTCACAGATACGCAGTATTTT	CASSLVSREWVTDTQYF
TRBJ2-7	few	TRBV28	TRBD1	TGTGCCAGCACGGGACAGACTACTCCCGAGCAGTACTTC	CASTGQTTPEQYF
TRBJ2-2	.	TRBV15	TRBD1	TGTGCCACCAGCAGGAGGGGGCCTACCGGGGAGCTGTTTTTT	CATSRRGPTGELFF
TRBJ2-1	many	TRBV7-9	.	TGTGCCAGCAGCGCCCAGAGTGGCACCTACAATGAGCAGTTCTTC	CASSAQSGTYNEQFF
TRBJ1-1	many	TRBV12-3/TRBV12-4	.	TGTGCCAGCATTTTGACAGAGAACACTGAAGCTTTCTTT	CASILTENTEAFF
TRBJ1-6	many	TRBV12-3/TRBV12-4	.	TGTGCCAGCAGTTTTGGCAGGGATTATTCACCCCTCCACTTT	CASSFGRDYSPLHF
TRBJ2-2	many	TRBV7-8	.	TGTGCCAGCAGCTTAGGTCAGACCGGGGAGCTGTTTTTT	CASSLGQTGELFF
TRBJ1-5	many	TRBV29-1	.	TGCAGCGTGTCCTCGGGGTTAAATCAGCCCCAGCATTTT	CSVSSGLNQPQHF
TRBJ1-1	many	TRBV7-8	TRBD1	TGTGCCAGCAGCCCAATGGGACAGGGAAGGACTGAAGCTTTCTTT	CASSPMGQGRTEAFF
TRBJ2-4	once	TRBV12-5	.	TGTGCCAGCACCTTATTAGCCAAAAACATTCAGTACTTC	CASTLLAKNIQYF
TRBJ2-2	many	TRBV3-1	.	TGTGCCAGCAGCCACAGAATGAGGGAAGGGGAGCTGTTTTTT	CASSHRMREGELFF
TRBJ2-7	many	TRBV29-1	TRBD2	TGCAGCGTAGAAGGCGTGATAGCGGGAGGGGCCTACGAGCAGTACTTC	CSVEGVIAGGAYEQYF
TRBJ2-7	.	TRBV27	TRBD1	TGTGCCAGCAGTCCAGGACAGGGCCCGAGGGAGCAGTACTTC	CASSPGQGPREQYF
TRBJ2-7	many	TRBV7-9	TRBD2	TGTACCAGCAGCTCCACTCCCGGGACGGGGGGGAACTACGAGCAGTACTTC	CTSSSTPGTGGNYEQYF
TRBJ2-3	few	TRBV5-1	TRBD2	TGCGCCAGCAGCCGACTAGCGGGAGGCACAGATACGCAGTATTTT	CASSRLAGGTDTQYF
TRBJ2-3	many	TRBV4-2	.	TGTGCCAGCAGCCCCCTCGGAAGTGGGAGCACAGATACGCAGTATTTT	CASSPLGSGSTDTQYF
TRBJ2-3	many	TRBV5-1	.	TGCGCCAGCAGCTTGTGGTCTAGTCCGAAGAGGACAGATACGCAGTATTTT	CASSLWSSPKRTDTQYF
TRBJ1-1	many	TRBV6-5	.	TGTGCCACCGTACCTAGGAACACTGAAGCTTTCTTT	CATVPRNTEAFF
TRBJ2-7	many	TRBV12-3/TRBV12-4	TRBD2	TGTGCCAGCTCTGGGCTAGCGGGAGTCTACGAGCAGTACTTC	CASSGLAGVYEQYF
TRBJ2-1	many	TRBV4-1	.	TGCGCCAGCAGCCAAGGCTGGAGTGAGCAGTTCTTC	CASSQGWSEQFF
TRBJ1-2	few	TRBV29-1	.	TGCGGTCTCGCGGGCCACTATTGCTACACCTTC	CGLAGHYCYTF
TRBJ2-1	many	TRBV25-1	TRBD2	TGTGCCAGCAGTGAGGGACTAGCGGGGGGATACAATGAGCAGTTCTTC	CASSEGLAGGYNEQFF
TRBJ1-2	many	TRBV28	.	TGTGCCAGCAGTTTACCAGGGAGCTATGGCTACACCTTC	CASSLPGSYGYTF
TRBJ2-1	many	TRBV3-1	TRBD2	TGTGCCAGCAGCCAAGGCCCGGGAGGGTACAATGAGCAGTTCTTC	CASSQGPGGYNEQFF
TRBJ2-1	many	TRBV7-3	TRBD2	TGTGCCAGCAGCTTCGGCGGGACTACACATTACAATGAGCAGTTCTTC	CASSFGGTTHYNEQFF
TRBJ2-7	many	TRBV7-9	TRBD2	TGTGCCAGCCGCCAACTAGCGGGAGGGTACGAGCAGTACTTC	CASRQLAGGYEQYF
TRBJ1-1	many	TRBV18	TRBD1	TGTGCCAGCTCACTCGGGACAGGGGGCACTGAAGCTTTCTTT	CASSLGTGGTEAFF
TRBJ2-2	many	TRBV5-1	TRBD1	TGCGCCAGCAGCTTGGGACAGGGGTCCGGGGAGCTGTTTTTT	CASSLGQGSGELFF
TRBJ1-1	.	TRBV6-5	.	TGTGCCAGCAGGTACAGGGAAAGGAACACTGAAGCTTTCTTT	CASRYRERNTEAFF
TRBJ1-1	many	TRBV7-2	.	TGTGCCAGCAGCCCCCCACGGGGGGAGGTGAAGTACACTGAAGCTTTCTTT	CASSPPRGEVKYTEAFF
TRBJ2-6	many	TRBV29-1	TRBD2	TGCAGCGTCCCCGGGAGGACTAGCGGGAGCTCTGGGGCCAACGTCCTGACTTTC	CSVPGRTSGSSGANVLTF
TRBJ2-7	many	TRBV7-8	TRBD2	TGTGCCAGCAGCTTAGTCGCTGGGACAGTACGACTAGCGGGAGGGGAGCAGTACTTC	CASSLVAGTVRLAGGEQYF
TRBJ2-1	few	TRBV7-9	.	TGTGCCAGCAGCTTAGGGGGACTCTACAATGAGCAGTTCTTC	CASSLGGLYNEQFF
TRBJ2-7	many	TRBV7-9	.	TGTGCCAGCAGCTTATATCCGGGAATGAAGAGGTACGAGCAGTACTTC	CASSLYPGMKRYEQYF
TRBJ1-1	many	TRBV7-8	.	TGTGCCAGCAGGGCCCTCCCCGGGGTGAACACTGAAGCTTTCTTT	CASRALPGVNTEAFF
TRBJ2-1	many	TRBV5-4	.	TGTGCCAGCAGCTTGGAACCACAGGGTTCCACCTACAATGAGCAGTTCTTC	CASSLEPQGSTYNEQFF
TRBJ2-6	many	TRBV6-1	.	TGTGCCAGCAGTGAAGTTTTCGGGCAAAACTCTGGGGCCAACGTCCTGACTTTC	CASSEVFGQNSGANVLTF
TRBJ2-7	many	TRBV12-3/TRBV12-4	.	TGTGCCAGCAGTCCCGTGGCGGGCTACGAGCAGTACTTC	CASSPVAGYEQYF
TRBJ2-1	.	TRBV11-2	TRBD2	TGTGCCGGCAGCTTAGGGACTAGCGGCTTCTACAATGAGCAGTTCTTC	CAGSLGTSGFYNEQFF
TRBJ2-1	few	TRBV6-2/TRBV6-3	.	TGTGCCAGCAGTTACCGGGCCGGGCGGAGCTCCTACAATGAGCAGTTCTTC	CASSYRAGRSSYNEQFF
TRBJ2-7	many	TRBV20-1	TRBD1	TGCAGTGCTGACAGGGCCGGATACGAGCAGTACTTC	CSADRAGYEQYF
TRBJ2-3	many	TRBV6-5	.	TGTGCCAGCAGTTACCCGGCGGGCACAGATACGCAGTATTTT	CASSYPAGTDTQYF